These 17 T cell receptor beta chains came from one sample sequenced in a study of CD8+ T cells in alopecia areata. RNA was isolated and reverse transcribed to cDNA, the sequencing template. Method: immunoSEQ multiplex PCR; TCRdb's copy keeps in-frame clones and lacks some. The sample lists approximately 57,000 clones, over 95% occurring once. This material consisted of CD8+ T cells sorted from blood, taken at week 0. The receptors stem from a human donor with alopecia areata.

The genes are TRBV20-1 and TRBJ2-7; the D is unclear. The V gene's germline CDR1 is DFQATT and CDR2 SNEGSKA (reference sequence). This CDR3 contains 10 residues. V shed 5 bases and J shed 6 bases, with 8 bases lying between them. The CDR3 DNA reads as TGCAGTGCTTTAAAGGGCGAGCAGTACTTC. Translated, it gives CSALKGEQYF.

This chain's CDR3 is CASSESAGQGNTEAFF. The CDR3 DNA reads TGTGCCAGCAGTGAATCGGCCGGACAGGGGAACACTGAAGCTTTCTTT. The chain employs TRBV6-1 and TRBJ1-1; TRBD1 agrees at 8 bases. This CDR3 region has 16 residues. V was pared by 2 bases and J by 1 base, with 6 bases of the junction left unmatched. Germline V gives CDR1 MNHNS, CDR2 SASEGT.

J is TRBJ2-1 and V is TRBV19; 9 nucleotides match TRBD1. CDR1 and CDR2 (germline): LNHDA, SQIVND (reference sequence). The CDR3 has 16 amino acids. After removal of 4 bases from V and 2 bases from J, the junction contained 6 bases not matched to a gene. The CDR3 sequence: CASSTGQGPTYNEQFF. In DNA form, the CDR3 reads TGTGCCAGTAGTACCGGACAGGGGCCAACCTACAATGAGCAGTTCTTC.

The chain links TRBV7-9 to TRBJ2-5; 8 bases fit TRBD2. The V gene end was trimmed by 0 bases and the J gene end by 5 bases; junction bases not matched to a gene: 5. Looked up from germline, CDR1 is SEHNR and CDR2 is FQNEAQ (reference sequence). This CDR3 comprises 15 residues. The CDR3 DNA is TGTGCCAGCAGCTTAGCGCGGGGGGCGCAGGAGACCCAGTACTTC. Translation: CASSLARGAQETQYF.

This clone was recorded only once. The rearrangement uses TRBV9 and TRBJ2-1; the match to TRBD2 covers 8 bases. CDR3 length equals 16 residues. Germline loops: CDR1 SGDLS, CDR2 YYNGEE. V lost 2 bases and J lost 0; bases outside the gene matches: 4. The CDR3 reads CASSVLSGTSYNEQFF. CDR3 nucleotides: TGTGCCAGCAGCGTCCTTAGCGGGACCTCCTACAATGAGCAGTTCTTC.

In its sample, this clone was seen once. An end of the junction differs from the germline gene, which may be a read error. This sequence joins TRBV5-1 and TRBJ2-1, with 10 bases aligning to TRBD1. The V gene's germline CDR1 is SGHRS and CDR2 YFSETQ. This CDR3 has 15 amino acids. CDR3 DNA: TGCGCCAGCAGCTTAAGACAGGGGGCCTACTATGAGCAGTTCTTC. Its protein is CASSLRQGAYYEQFF. Full variable domain (rest looked up from reference TRBV5-1 and TRBJ2-1): KAGVTQTPRYLIKTRGQQVTLSCSPISGHRSVSWYQQTPGQGLQFLFEYFSETQRNKGNFPGRFSGRQFSNSRSEMNVSTLELGDSALYLCASSLRQGAYYEQFFGPGTRLTVL.

The chain couples TRBV14 to TRBJ2-7; 7 bases fit TRBD1. Germline CDR1 reads SGHDN; CDR2 reads FVKESK. Losses at the gene ends were 4 bases for V and 5 bases for J; bases not matched to a gene: 5. The CDR3 contains 13 residues. In nucleotides, the CDR3 is TGTGCCAGCAGCCGAGGACAGGCAAACGAGCAGTACTTC. It specifies CASSRGQANEQYF.

The chain employs TRBV7-8 and TRBJ1-3, with 7 bases identical to TRBD1. Germline-derived CDR1 and CDR2 are SGHVS and FQNEAQ. The ends lost 4 bases at V and 0 bases at J; junction bases unmatched: 6. The CDR3 length is 16 residues. The CDR3 loop is CASSSYRGSSGNTIYF. In nucleotides, the CDR3 is TGTGCCAGCAGCTCCTACAGGGGCAGCTCTGGAAACACCATATATTTT. Full variable domain (missing parts from reference TRBV7-8 and TRBJ1-3): GAGVSQSPRYKVAKRGQDVALRCDPISGHVSLFWYQQALGQGPEFLTYFQNEAQLDKSGLPSDRFFAERPEGSVSTLKIQRTQQEDSAVYLCASSSYRGSSGNTIYFGEGSWLTVV.

The chain links TRBV19 to TRBJ2-7, with D unresolved. Germline assignment: CDR1 LNHDA and CDR2 SQIVND (reference sequence). V dropped 1 base and J dropped 5 bases, with 15 bases sitting between them. CDR3 length: 15 residues. This CDR3 is CASSIGSGMFNEQYF. As DNA, the CDR3 is TGTGCCAGTAGTATAGGGTCTGGTATGTTCAACGAGCAGTACTTC.

The chain joins TRBV13 to TRBJ2-3, with D possibly TRBD1 on 5 matching bases. CDR1 and CDR2 from the germline V gene are PRHDT and FYEKMQ (reference sequence). The CDR3 spans 14 residues. V was shortened by 5 bases and J by 7 bases, with 16 bases between the two germline ends. For the CDR3, the DNA is TGTGCCAGCAGCGCAGAGGACACCCATAATACGCAGTATTTT. Translating it yields CASSAEDTHNTQYF.

The rearrangement joins TRBV15 to TRBJ2-7, with 7 bases identical to TRBD2. In germline, CDR1 is LNHNV, CDR2 YYDKDF (reference sequence). This CDR3 contains 15 residues. Unmatched junction bases numbered 5, after V lost 3 bases and J lost 0 bases. CDR3 DNA: TGTGCCACCAGCAGGCAGCGGGGACCCTCCTACGAGCAGTACTTC. This translates into CATSRQRGPSYEQYF.

The J gene is TRBJ2-5, the V gene TRBV2; D remains ambiguous. The CDR3 spans 13 residues. Germline V lookup: CDR1 SNHLY, CDR2 FYNNEI. V was clipped by 6 bases and J by 2 bases, with 10 bases between them. The CDR3: CASRTGLQETQYF. CDR3 nucleotides: TGTGCCAGCAGGACGGGCTTACAAGAGACCCAGTACTTC.

The V call is TRBV7-2, the J call TRBJ1-6; D gene uncertain. CDR1 and CDR2 (germline): SGHTA, FQGNSA. V lost 4 bases and J 1 base, leaving 11 bases between the germline ends. The CDR3 extends over 16 amino acids. As DNA, the CDR3 is TGTGCCAGCAGCTCCCTTATGCAGTCCTATAATTCACCCCTCCACTTT. This gives the protein CASSSLMQSYNSPLHF.

Details on this clone: Additional DNA sequences in this sample encode the identical CDR3. This rearrangement joins TRBV5-1 to TRBJ2-1; tentative D call: TRBD2 (6 bases). Germline V gene sequence: CDR1 SGHRS, CDR2 YFSETQ. The length of the CDR3 is 12 residues. Trimming pared 0 bases from V and 9 bases from J, leaving 7 bases between. The CDR3 sequence is CASSLVGGEQFF. CDR3 DNA sequence: TGCGCCAGCAGCTTGGTGGGGGGTGAGCAGTTCTTC. Full variable domain (rest looked up from reference TRBV5-1 and TRBJ2-1): KAGVTQTPRYLIKTRGQQVTLSCSPISGHRSVSWYQQTPGQGLQFLFEYFSETQRNKGNFPGRFSGRQFSNSRSEMNVSTLELGDSALYLCASSLVGGEQFFGPGTRLTVL.

The chain recombines TRBV13 with TRBJ1-1; TRBD1 might be the D (5 bases). The germline CDR1 and CDR2 sequences are PRHDT and FYEKMQ (reference sequence). The CDR3 length is 14 residues. Trimming pared 4 bases from V and 2 bases from J, leaving 11 bases between. CDR3 protein: CASSSTGLNTEAFF. CDR3 nucleotide sequence: TGTGCCAGCAGCTCAACGGGGCTAAACACTGAAGCTTTCTTT.

The chain combines TRBV27 with TRBJ2-7; TRBD1 matches 8 bases. Losses at the gene ends were 6 bases for V and 0 bases for J; bases not matched to a gene: 7. Germline CDR1 reads MNHEY; CDR2 reads SMNVEV (reference sequence). The CDR3 is made up of 15 amino acids. This chain's CDR3 is CASSTGGPISYEQYF. The CDR3 DNA reads as TGTGCCAGCAGCACAGGGGGACCGATCTCCTACGAGCAGTACTTC.

The genes are TRBV10-3 and TRBJ2-1, with D possibly being TRBD2 (7 bases). The V and J ends lost 0 bases and 3 bases respectively, with 12 bases between them. Germline V lookup: CDR1 ENHRY, CDR2 SYGVKD. The CDR3 runs 16 residues. The CDR3 sequence: CAISESGGPIYNEQFF. DNA of the CDR3: TGTGCCATCAGTGAGTCGGGGGGGCCTATCTACAATGAGCAGTTCTTC.